These 18 T cell receptor beta chains share one sample of origin, sequenced in a study of cytomegalovirus exposure and HLA in healthy donors. The PCR employed 60 Vbeta primers together with 13 Jbeta primers. Measured with immunoSEQ multiplex PCR; TCRdb has only the in-frame clones, and not every one. The sample table includes some 55,000 clones. Sequences were obtained from PBMCs. The receptors were sampled from a woman between 40 and 50 years old in good health and CMV-seronegative.

This chain connects TRBV28 to TRBJ1-1; tentatively, D is TRBD1 (5 bases). The CDR3 covers 14 residues. Looked up from germline, CDR1 is MDHEN and CDR2 is SYDVKM. Trimming pared 4 bases from V and 6 bases from J, leaving 15 bases between. CDR3 residues: CASSWDPGGAEAFF. Written as DNA, the CDR3 is TGTGCCAGCAGTTGGGATCCGGGGGGAGCTGAAGCTTTCTTT.

The chain carries TRBV25-1 and TRBJ2-5; 7 bases match TRBD1. Gene TRBJ2-7 matches the end of the DNA better, so the J call may be wrong. Germline CDR1 is MGHDK and CDR2 is SYGVNS. This CDR3 region has 11 residues. The CDR3: CASGDSYEQYF. The DNA for the CDR3 is TGTGCCAGCGGGGACAGCTACGAGCAGTACTTC.

V is TRBV19 and J is TRBJ2-1, with D possibly TRBD2 on 6 matching bases. The CDR3 runs 11 residues. V gave up 6 bases and J gave up 10 bases, with 10 bases separating them. Germline V gene data show CDR1 as LNHDA and CDR2 as SQIVND (reference sequence). CDR3: CASSRDFEQFF. CDR3 coding DNA: TGTGCCAGTAGCAGGGACTTCGAGCAGTTCTTC. Full variable domain (outside the CDR3, taken from reference TRBV19 and TRBJ2-1): DGGITQSPKYLFRKEGQNVTLSCEQNLNHDAMYWYRQDPGQGLRLIYYSQIVNDFQKGDIAEGYSVSREKKESFPLTVTSAQKNPTAFYLCASSRDFEQFFGPGTRLTVL.

The chain links TRBV28 to TRBJ1-2, with TRBD1 matching over 9 bases. The CDR3 length is 15 residues. The V and J ends lost 3 bases and 6 bases, in that order; junction bases with no gene match: 8. Germline V gives CDR1 MDHEN, CDR2 SYDVKM. DNA of the CDR3: TGTGCCAGCAGTTTTTCCGGGACAGGGAACGATGGCTACACCTTC. Translation: CASSFSGTGNDGYTF.

The rearrangement links TRBV5-1 to TRBJ2-1; 11 positions match TRBD2. Germline assignment: CDR1 SGHRS and CDR2 YFSETQ. The CDR3 runs 17 residues. Trimming took 1 base from V and 2 from J; bases not matched to a gene: 5. In nucleotides, the CDR3 is TGCGCCAGCAGCTTGCAATCACTAGCGGGGGCCTACAATGAGCAGTTCTTC. This encodes CASSLQSLAGAYNEQFF.

CDR3 coding DNA: TGTGCCAGCAGGCTGGGACAGAACCAAGAGACCCAGTACTTC. This sequence encodes CASRLGQNQETQYF. The chain joins TRBV6-6 to TRBJ2-5; 7 bases match TRBD1. The J segment lost 0 bases and the V segment lost 6 bases, leaving 4 bases of the junction unmatched. Germline-derived CDR1 and CDR2 are MNHNY and SVGAGI (reference sequence). The CDR3 has 14 amino acids.

Comment on this clone: One end of the junction fails to match germline, which may point to a read error. This CDR3 is CASSPLLKENQYF. CDR3 DNA: TGTGCCAGCTCACCACTCTTGAAAGAGAACCAGTACTTC. The rearrangement joins TRBV18 to TRBJ2-5; D call uncertain. The CDR3 is made up of 13 amino acids. Germline loops: CDR1 KGHSH, CDR2 LQKENI. The whole variable domain, remainder taken from reference TRBV18 and TRBJ2-5, is NAGVMQNPRHLVRRRGQEARLRCSPMKGHSHVYWYRQLPEEGLKFMVYLQKENIIDESGMPKERFSAEFPKEGPSILRIQQVVRGDSAAYFCASSPLLKENQYFGPGTRLLVL.

The J gene is TRBJ2-7, the V gene TRBV6-5; 9 bases are a match to TRBD2. The V and J ends lost 3 bases and 6 bases, in that order; junction bases with no gene match: 12. This CDR3 region has 16 residues. Germline assignment: CDR1 MNHEY and CDR2 SVGAGI. CDR3 protein: CASSYRFAGGPGEQYF. CDR3 bases: TGTGCCAGCAGTTATCGTTTTGCGGGAGGGCCCGGCGAGCAGTACTTC.

The chain couples TRBV6-1 to TRBJ2-7, with no clear D. Trimming removed 6 bases at V and 3 bases at J, with 9 bases between. Germline CDR1 and CDR2: MNHNS and SASEGT. This CDR3 is 12 amino acids long. As DNA, the CDR3 is TGTGCCAGCAGGCGCCCGAACTACGAGCAGTACTTC. It translates to CASRRPNYEQYF.

This rearrangement joins TRBV5-1 to TRBJ2-7, with D possibly being TRBD1 (5 bases). The CDR3 totals 14 residues. Germline assignment: CDR1 SGHRS and CDR2 YFSETQ. V lost 4 bases, J lost 2 bases, and 13 bases lay in between. CDR3 in amino acids: CASSPTAGAYEQYF. DNA of the CDR3: TGCGCCAGCAGCCCGACAGCCGGAGCCTACGAGCAGTACTTC.

The chain uses TRBV18 and TRBJ1-1; unclear D gene. Germline V lookup: CDR1 KGHSH, CDR2 LQKENI. The CDR3 sequence is 13 residues long. Trimming took off 3 bases at V and 7 bases at J, with 12 bases between the two ends. The CDR3 loop is CASSPSGGSEAFF. As DNA, the CDR3 is TGTGCCAGCTCACCCTCAGGTGGGAGTGAAGCTTTCTTT.

The chain recombines TRBV18 with TRBJ1-1; D uncertain. Trimming shortened V by 2 bases and J by 0 bases, and 7 bases separated the two germline ends. The germline V gene has CDR1 KGHSH and CDR2 LQKENI. The CDR3 totals 14 residues. This chain's CDR3 is CASSPTAMNTEAFF. CDR3 DNA sequence: TGTGCCAGCTCACCAACAGCAATGAACACTGAAGCTTTCTTT.

The J gene is TRBJ1-2, the V gene TRBV6-6; 7 nucleotides align to TRBD1. The CDR3 covers 16 residues. V was pared by 2 bases and J by 3 bases, with 9 bases of the junction left unmatched. Per germline, CDR1 MNHNY and CDR2 SVGAGI (reference sequence). The CDR3 bases are TGTGCCAGCAGTTACACAAGACAGGGAGCGGACTATGGCTACACCTTC. Its protein product is CASSYTRQGADYGYTF.

The chain links TRBV4-2 to TRBJ1-4; 9 bases map to TRBD1. Germline V CDR1 and CDR2: LGHNA, YNFKEQ. The CDR3 contains 15 residues. J lost 5 bases, V lost 4 bases, and 5 bases had no gene match. DNA of the CDR3: TGTGCCAGCAGCCCCGGACAGGGGAAGAATGAAAAACTGTTTTTT. Its translation is CASSPGQGKNEKLFF.

The chain has TRBV7-2 and TRBJ2-5, with D unclear. Trimming cost V 2 bases and J 7 bases, with 8 bases left between them. This CDR3 is 12 amino acids long. Germline lookup yields CDR1 SGHTA and CDR2 FQGNSA. The CDR3 DNA is TGTGCCAGCAGCTTAAACTATCGGACCCAGTACTTC. It is translated as CASSLNYRTQYF.

The chain joins TRBV9 to TRBJ2-5; D is possibly TRBD1 (5 bases). Germline lookup yields CDR1 SGDLS and CDR2 YYNGEE. This CDR3 has 13 residues. The V gene lost 4 bases and the J gene lost 7 bases, with 14 bases spanning the gap. CDR3 loop: CASSSDGAGTQYF. For the CDR3, the DNA is TGTGCCAGCAGCTCCGATGGGGCTGGGACCCAGTACTTC.

The chain recombines TRBV11-2 with TRBJ2-7; 8 nucleotides match TRBD1. CDR3 length: 14 residues. Trimming took 5 bases from V and 2 from J; bases not matched to a gene: 5. Germline lookup yields CDR1 SGHAT and CDR2 FQNNGV. The CDR3 coding sequence is TGTGCCAGCAGCCCCCCAGGGGGCCCCTACGAGCAGTACTTC. Its protein product is CASSPPGGPYEQYF.

The chain employs TRBV30 and TRBJ2-2; a possible D gene is TRBD1 (6 bases). Trimming removed 2 bases at V and 6 bases at J, with 13 bases between. The germline CDR1 and CDR2 sequences are GTSNPN and SVGIG (reference sequence). CDR3 length: 14 residues. The CDR3 is CAWSIAGASGELFF. DNA for the CDR3: TGTGCCTGGAGTATTGCAGGGGCATCCGGGGAGCTGTTTTTT.